This TCR beta chain is drawn from a study of cytomegalovirus exposure and HLA in healthy donors. At the level of the study: Out of 398 genotyped donors, 81% belonged to the Caucasian-associated ancestry cluster.

The CDR3 is 15 amino acids. Per the germline V gene, CDR1 is MNHNY and CDR2 is SVGAGI (reference sequence). The count of this clone is one. The junction shows a germline mismatch at one end, possibly a read error. This sample also contains other DNA sequences that code for the same CDR3. In the PCR, 60 Vbeta and 13 Jbeta primers were used. The protocol was immunoSEQ multiplex PCR, while the TCRdb copy is restricted to in-frame clones and leaves out a portion. The sample holds 140,000 to 150,000 clones; more than 80% are singletons and the top ten take approximately 4.2%. The chain couples TRBV6-6 to TRBJ2-1; D is possibly TRBD2 (6 bases). Sample: PBMCs. The sequence came from a woman between 40 and 50 years old in good health and CMV-seropositive. The CDR3 bases are TGTGCCAGCAGTTACTTAGCGGTAGCTTACAATGAGCAATTCTTC. Translating gives CASSYLAVAYNEQFF.